This is a list of T cell receptor beta chains from one sample in a study of Ad26.COV2.S vaccination and SARS-CoV-2 variants. The repertoire was sequenced with immunoSEQ multiplex PCR; TCRdb's copy has only in-frame clones and lacks some. The sample lists some 370,000 clones, roughly four fifths seen once, with about 7.4% in the top ten. Source: peripheral blood, taken in a trial of Ad26.COV2.S vaccine versus placebo. The receptors stem from a person aged 18 to 59 who received the Ad26.COV2.S COVID-19 vaccine or a placebo. Each CDR3 is given without its conserved first and last residue.

V gene | CDR3 protein
TRBV4-1 | ASSQGNGRGSGGNTIY
TRBV12-5 | ASGLGGAKTEAF
TRBV11-2 | ASSSSLTSPGELF
TRBV10-1 | ASSESRERPQH
TRBV7-9 | ASSFRTSGQANTGELF
TRBV9 | ASSPTRVPYNSPLH
TRBV11-2 | ASSLPREQF
TRBV7-3 | ASSLTGLTSTDTQY
TRBV18 | ASSPRNSDEQY
TRBV14 | ASSQGTYTEQF
TRBV19 | ASSPGTASYLAT
TRBV4-2 | ASSQAGGRNYGYT
TRBV7-2 | ASSLQAGGSTDTQY
TRBV27 | ASPRFGQPQH
TRBV25-1 | ASRPTGRDTQY
TRBV27 | ASSLRGEGQGVGDTQY
TRBV5-1 | ASSALTGREETQY
TRBV7-9 | ASSLGLLAEAF
TRBV11-2 | ASSLVVPFRVGYEQY
TRBV5-6 | ASSLFQGLHEQF
TRBV24-1 | ATSPGAYNEQF
TRBV10-2 | ASRVVDSYEQY
TRBV6-6 | ASRRAGVSSYNEQF
TRBV24-1 | ATSDPRAGGETQY
TRBV7-2 | ASSLGGQGYGYT
TRBV24-1 | ATSDRQLGNEQY
TRBV12-3/TRBV12-4 | ASSGGHYYEQY